The T cell receptor (beta chain) described here comes from a study of graft-versus-host responses after intestinal transplantation. Study summary: For around 3 years after anti-thymocyte globulin induction, all recipients took tacrolimus and steroids.

With 7 bases removed from V and 9 bases from J, the gap between germline ends came to 13 bases. Germline V gene data show CDR1 as SNHLY and CDR2 as FYNNEI. This CDR3 is built from 12 residues. Method: immunoSEQ multiplex PCR; TCRdb's copy keeps in-frame clones and lacks some. The repertoire holds 90,000 to 120,000 clones, 87% seen once, with 0.71% in the top ten. In regard to this clone: The antigen is undetermined.

This sequence joins TRBV2 and TRBJ2-1; D is possibly TRBD1 (6 bases). This receptor was taken from a human donor who was the organ donor for an intestinal transplant. The sample here was unstimulated CD4+ T cells sorted from spleen or lymph node cells, taken before transplant. The chain's CDR3 is CASNQGHGEQFF. The CDR3 DNA follows: TGTGCCAGCAACCAGGGGCACGGTGAGCAGTTCTTC.